The 23 T cell receptor beta chains below come from one sample, sequenced in a study of blood T cell repertoires in COVID-19. The protocol was immunoSEQ multiplex PCR, while the TCRdb copy is restricted to in-frame clones and leaves out a portion. The sample consists of around 230,000 clones, around four fifths of them appearing once. Sequencing used peripheral blood. These receptor sequences come from a woman in her 40s with active or convalescent COVID-19.

The CDR3 DNA is TGTGCCAGTCAGCGGGGTACCCAAGAGACCCAGTACTTC. It encodes CASQRGTQETQYF. The gene calls are TRBV7-2 and TRBJ2-5, with TRBD2 identical over 7 bases. This CDR3 is 13 amino acids long. Germline V gene sequence: CDR1 SGHTA, CDR2 FQGNSA. Germline trimming cut 9 bases from V and 1 base from J; bases unmatched to any gene: 5.

The gene calls are TRBV6-6 and TRBJ1-2, with 8 bases matching TRBD1. This CDR3 has 16 amino acids. V trimming: 6 bases; J trimming: 0 bases; junction bases outside the gene matches: 9. Germline CDR1 is MNHNY and CDR2 is SVGAGI (reference sequence). CDR3 loop: CASSSRGQASNYGYTF. For the CDR3, the DNA is TGTGCCAGCAGCTCCCGGGGACAGGCTTCTAACTATGGCTACACCTTC.

The rearrangement uses TRBV12-5 and TRBJ1-2; 10 bases fit TRBD1. This CDR3 is built from 16 residues. Germline V gene data show CDR1 as LGHNT and CDR2 as FRNRAP. Losses at the gene ends were 2 bases for V and 4 bases for J; bases not matched to a gene: 7. CDR3 sequence: CASGLNTGTGAYGYTF. As DNA, the CDR3 is TGTGCTAGTGGTTTGAATACCGGGACAGGGGCCTATGGCTACACCTTC. The whole variable domain, remainder taken from reference TRBV12-5 and TRBJ1-2, is DARVTQTPRHKVTEMGQEVTMRCQPILGHNTVFWYRQTMMQGLELLAYFRNRAPLDDSGMPKDRFSAEMPDATLATLKIQPSEPRDSAVYFCASGLNTGTGAYGYTFGSGTRLTVV.

V and J are TRBV5-8 and TRBJ2-7; D remains unclear. The CDR3 totals 13 residues. Per the germline V gene, CDR1 is SGHTS and CDR2 is YDEGEE. V was cut by 2 bases and J by 2 bases, with 8 bases left in between. CDR3 nucleotides: TGTGCCAGCAGCTTTCAGGTTACCTACGAGCAGTACTTC. Its translation is CASSFQVTYEQYF.

The V gene is TRBV5-1, the J gene TRBJ2-1; D possibly corresponds to TRBD2 (6 bases). Germline-derived CDR1 and CDR2 are SGHRS and YFSETQ. V lost 4 bases and J lost 5, with 19 bases in between. The CDR3 is made up of 16 amino acids. The CDR3, as DNA: TGCGCCAGCAGCCGGGACTGGCTCTTTGGGGACAATGAGCAGTTCTTC. It yields the protein CASSRDWLFGDNEQFF.

The J gene is TRBJ1-3, the V gene TRBV5-4; tentatively, D is TRBD1 (6 bases). CDR1 and CDR2 (germline): SGHNT, YYREEE (reference sequence). CDR3 length: 15 amino acids. V gave up 4 bases and J gave up 2 bases, with 13 bases separating them. The CDR3 reads CASSQSQGTGNTIYF. The CDR3 region has the DNA TGTGCCAGCAGCCAATCACAGGGAACTGGAAACACCATATATTTT.

The chain couples TRBV13 to TRBJ1-2; 8 nucleotides agree with TRBD1. The V and J ends lost 2 bases and 6 bases, in that order; junction bases with no gene match: 5. The CDR3 is made up of 14 amino acids. Germline V lookup: CDR1 PRHDT, CDR2 FYEKMQ (reference sequence). In DNA form, the CDR3 reads TGTGCCAGCAGCTTACGGCAGGGGGCAGATGGCTACACCTTC. Amino acid sequence: CASSLRQGADGYTF. The entire variable domain, with the rest obtained from reference TRBV13 and TRBJ1-2, is as follows: AAGVIQSPRHLIKEKRETATLKCYPIPRHDTVYWYQQGPGQDPQFLISFYEKMQSDKGSIPDRFSAQQFSDYHSELNMSSLELGDSALYFCASSLRQGADGYTFGSGTRLTVV.

The chain couples TRBV2 to TRBJ2-7; 8 bases match TRBD1. This CDR3 has 12 residues. The germline V gene encodes CDR1 SNHLY and CDR2 FYNNEI. The V and J ends lost 11 bases and 2 bases, in that order; junction bases with no gene match: 5. The CDR3 region has the DNA TGTGCCGGGGGACAGGACACCTACGAGCAGTACTTC. Translated: CAGGQDTYEQYF. Based on the CDR3 plus reference TRBV2 and TRBJ2-7, the full variable domain is EPEVTQTPSHQVTQMGQEVILRCVPISNHLYFYWYRQILGQKVEFLVSFYNNEISEKSEIFDDQFSVERPDGSNFTLKIRSTKLEDSAMYFCAGGQDTYEQYFGPGTRLTVT.

This clone was found a few times. The gene calls are TRBV10-3 and TRBJ1-1, with TRBD1 identical over 7 bases. V was clipped by 0 bases and J by 6 bases; unmatched bases: 10. The germline V gene has CDR1 ENHRY and CDR2 SYGVKD. The CDR3 is 16 residues long. Written as DNA, the CDR3 is TGTGCCATCAGTGAGTCTCCCCTGGGCAGGGGGGCTGAAGCTTTCTTT. It is translated as CAISESPLGRGAEAFF.

This chain connects TRBV19 to TRBJ1-2; D uncertain. CDR3 size: 11 residues. From germline, CDR1 is LNHDA and CDR2 SQIVND (reference sequence). V was cut by 10 bases and J by 8 bases, with 14 bases left in between. The chain's CDR3 is CATSIWAGYTF. The CDR3, as DNA: TGTGCCACCAGTATATGGGCCGGCTACACCTTC.

The chain is built from TRBV30 and TRBJ1-3, with TRBD1 as a possible D gene (6 bases). CDR1 is GTSNPN and CDR2 is SVGIG in the germline V gene (reference sequence). The CDR3 loop spans 15 amino acids. V was clipped by 3 bases and J by 4 bases, with 16 bases between them. This CDR3 is CAWRSNRAEGNTIYF. CDR3 nucleotide sequence: TGTGCCTGGAGATCAAACAGGGCTGAAGGAAACACCATATATTTT.

The V gene is TRBV28, the J gene TRBJ1-1; D remains unclear. The germline V gene has CDR1 MDHEN and CDR2 SYDVKM. V lost 2 bases, J lost 3 bases, and 16 bases lay in between. The CDR3 is 16 amino acids. This CDR3 reads CASSLSPITHYTEAFF. DNA of the CDR3: TGTGCCAGCAGTTTAAGCCCAATAACCCACTACACTGAAGCTTTCTTT. The variable domain in full, with the rest retrieved from reference TRBV28 and TRBJ1-1, is DVKVTQSSRYLVKRTGEKVFLECVQDMDHENMFWYRQDPGLGLRLIYFSYDVKMKEKGDIPEGYSVSREKKERFSLILESASTNQTSMYLCASSLSPITHYTEAFFGQGTRLTVV.

The chain joins TRBV9 to TRBJ1-2, with D possibly matching TRBD1 (6 bases). Trimming took 4 bases from V and 1 from J, leaving 14 bases between them. CDR3 length: 15 amino acids. CDR1 and CDR2 (germline): SGDLS, YYNGEE. The DNA of the CDR3 is TGTGCCAGCAGCATGCAGGGGAAAGGTAACTATGGCTACACCTTC. Translating gives CASSMQGKGNYGYTF. The full variable domain, with the rest looked up from reference TRBV9 and TRBJ1-2, is DSGVTQTPKHLITATGQRVTLRCSPRSGDLSVYWYQQSLDQGLQFLIQYYNGEERAKGNILERFSAQQFPDLHSELNLSSLELGDSALYFCASSMQGKGNYGYTFGSGTRLTVV.

The chain combines TRBV6-1 with TRBJ1-5; D is undetermined. The CDR3 contains 13 residues. Deletions cut 1 base from V and 8 bases from J, with 9 bases between. Germline V CDR1 and CDR2: MNHNS, SASEGT. This CDR3 is CASSEELVKPQHF. CDR3 bases: TGTGCCAGCAGTGAAGAATTAGTGAAGCCCCAGCATTTT.

The rearrangement links TRBV27 to TRBJ2-1, with 7 bases identical to TRBD2. CDR3 size: 15 residues. J gave up 5 bases and V 2 bases, and 6 bases lay outside the gene matches. The V gene's germline CDR1 is MNHEY and CDR2 SMNVEV (reference sequence). The CDR3 sequence is CASSLGSGTNNEQFF. DNA for the CDR3: TGTGCCAGCAGTTTAGGGAGCGGGACTAACAATGAGCAGTTCTTC.

The table lists this clone with a few counts. The chain is built from TRBV11-2 and TRBJ1-5; weak D call: TRBD1 (6 bases). This CDR3 has 14 amino acids. V lost 5 bases, J lost 2 bases, and 10 bases lay in between. Germline V gives CDR1 SGHAT, CDR2 FQNNGV. The CDR3 sequence: CASSTTGRNQPQHF. In DNA form, the CDR3 reads TGTGCCAGCAGCACAACAGGGCGCAATCAGCCCCAGCATTTT.

The chain combines TRBV12-3 or TRBV12-4 with TRBJ1-2; tentative D call: TRBD1 (6 bases). Trimming left V 2 bases short and J 7 bases short, with 11 bases between. This CDR3 region has 13 residues. The CDR3 here is CASSLSAGAGYTF. The DNA of the CDR3 is TGTGCCAGCAGTTTATCGGCAGGGGCTGGCTACACCTTC.

This chain connects TRBV10-3 to TRBJ2-2, with 7 nucleotides matching TRBD1. CDR1 is ENHRY and CDR2 is SYGVKD in the germline V gene. The CDR3 consists of 15 residues. With 2 bases clipped from V and 9 bases from J, the junction kept 9 bases outside the gene matches. This CDR3 is CAISEQDRRRRELFF. CDR3 coding DNA: TGTGCCATCAGTGAGCAGGACAGGCGTCGACGGGAGCTGTTTTTT.

V is TRBV2 and J is TRBJ2-1, with D maybe TRBD2 (6 bases). In germline, CDR1 is SNHLY, CDR2 FYNNEI. This CDR3 spans 14 amino acids. V was shortened by 7 bases and J by 0 bases, with 10 bases between the two germline ends. The CDR3 nucleotides are TGTGCCAGCATAGCGGATAGCTCCTACAATGAGCAGTTCTTC. As protein: CASIADSSYNEQFF.

This chain uses TRBV9 with TRBJ1-3; the D gene is possibly TRBD1 (6 bases). The CDR3 sequence is 16 residues long. Trimming cost V 0 bases and J 0 bases, with 10 bases left between them. Germline V lookup: CDR1 SGDLS, CDR2 YYNGEE. DNA of the CDR3: TGTGCCAGCAGCGTAGCTTTACAGGGCTCTGGAAACACCATATATTTT. Translating it yields CASSVALQGSGNTIYF.

This chain joins TRBV2 and TRBJ2-7; TRBD1 agrees at 8 bases. V shed 8 bases, J shed 7 bases, and the junction held 19 bases outside the gene matches. In germline, CDR1 is SNHLY, CDR2 FYNNEI. The CDR3 runs 16 residues. The CDR3: CASAVGRGRRSGEQYF. The CDR3 coding sequence is TGTGCCAGCGCGGTCGGCAGGGGGCGTAGAAGTGGAGAGCAGTACTTC. Full variable domain (remainder filled in from reference TRBV2 and TRBJ2-7): EPEVTQTPSHQVTQMGQEVILRCVPISNHLYFYWYRQILGQKVEFLVSFYNNEISEKSEIFDDQFSVERPDGSNFTLKIRSTKLEDSAMYFCASAVGRGRRSGEQYFGPGTRLTVT.

The rearrangement joins TRBV24-1 to TRBJ2-1, with 11 bases aligning to TRBD2. CDR1 and CDR2 (germline): KGHDR, SFDVKD. The CDR3 is 17 residues long. V gave up 4 bases and J gave up 5 bases; unmatched junction bases: 9. The CDR3 DNA follows: TGTGCCACCAGTGAATGGGGCCCTAGCGGGAGGCACAATGAGCAGTTCTTC. Translated, it gives CATSEWGPSGRHNEQFF.

This clone appeared a single time. V and J are TRBV19 and TRBJ2-1; 8 nucleotides line up with TRBD1. The germline CDR1 and CDR2 sequences are LNHDA and SQIVND (reference sequence). V lost 7 bases to trimming and J lost 5 bases; unmatched junction nucleotides: 10. This CDR3 is 15 amino acids long. CDR3 loop: CASKGDRFVNNEQFF. CDR3 nucleotides: TGTGCCAGTAAGGGGGACAGGTTCGTCAACAATGAGCAGTTCTTC.